This TCR beta chain was profiled in a study of blood T cell repertoires in COVID-19. The assay was immunoSEQ multiplex PCR, and TCRdb's table has in-frame clones only and misses some. The sample shows 130,000 to 150,000 clones, 75% to 85% of them seen only once. V was trimmed by 5 bases and J by 8 bases, leaving 20 bases between them. This CDR3 contains 15 residues. Germline CDR1 is SEHNR and CDR2 is FQNEAQ (reference sequence). This TCR came from a woman between 50 and 59 years old with acute or convalescent COVID-19. Sequencing was carried out using peripheral blood. V usage is TRBV7-9 and J usage is TRBJ2-3; possible D gene TRBD2, 6 bases. The CDR3 nucleotides read TGTGCCAGCAGCACGGGAGTGGGAATGGGAGTTACGCAGTATTTT. Translated, it gives CASSTGVGMGVTQYF.